This TCR beta chain appears in the sequencing data of a study of blood T cell repertoires in COVID-19. The table came from immunoSEQ multiplex PCR; TCRdb's copy has only in-frame clones and leaves some out. The sample includes about 410,000 clones, more than 80% of them seen just once. Deletions cut 7 bases from V and 7 bases from J, with 17 bases between. The germline V gene has CDR1 MRHNA and CDR2 SNTAGT. The CDR3 covers 14 residues. Input material: peripheral blood. The TCR sequence derives from a woman under 40 with active or convalescent COVID-19. V is TRBV6-4 and J is TRBJ2-1; the D gene is possibly TRBD2 (6 bases). The chain's CDR3 is CASKQHQAGNEQFF. CDR3 nucleotides: TGTGCCAGCAAACAACACCAGGCGGGGAATGAGCAGTTCTTC.